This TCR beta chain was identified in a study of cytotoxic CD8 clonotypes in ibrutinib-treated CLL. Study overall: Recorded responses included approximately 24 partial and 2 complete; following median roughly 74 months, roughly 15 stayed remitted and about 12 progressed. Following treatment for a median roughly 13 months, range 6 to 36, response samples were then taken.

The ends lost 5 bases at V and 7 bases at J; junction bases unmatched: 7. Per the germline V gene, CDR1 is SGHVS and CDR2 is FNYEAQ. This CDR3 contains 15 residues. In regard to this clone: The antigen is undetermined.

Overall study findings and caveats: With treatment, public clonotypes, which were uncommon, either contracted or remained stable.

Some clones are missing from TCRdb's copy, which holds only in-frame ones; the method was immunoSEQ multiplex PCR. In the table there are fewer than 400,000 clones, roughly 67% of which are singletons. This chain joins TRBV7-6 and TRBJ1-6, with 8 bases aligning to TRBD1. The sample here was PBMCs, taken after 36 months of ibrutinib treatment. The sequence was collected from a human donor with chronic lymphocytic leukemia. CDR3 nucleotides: TGTGCCAGCAGCCAACGAAGACAGGGGAATTCACCCCTCCACTTT. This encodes CASSQRRQGNSPLHF.